Listed below are T cell receptor beta chains from one sample, sequenced in a study of long-term antiretroviral therapy in people with HIV. Some clones are missing from TCRdb's copy, which holds only in-frame ones; the method was immunoSEQ multiplex PCR. This sample has around 15,000 clones; 75% occur once, and the top ten carry about 14%. Sequenced here: unsorted PBMCs, sampled 1.5 years before starting antiretroviral therapy. Receptors originate from a woman in her forties or fifties with HIV. Both conserved end residues are part of each CDR3. Fields, in order: CDR3 protein, J gene, V gene.

CSAAHREQFF TRBJ2-1 TRBV20-1
CAWSVWGQPQHF TRBJ1-5 TRBV30
CASSVTTGGTEAFF TRBJ1-1 TRBV5-1
CASSFGQLNEQFF TRBJ2-1 TRBV5-6
CASSEALLAGGGIANEQFF TRBJ2-1 TRBV2
CASSISGNRLTGELFF TRBJ2-2 TRBV19
CASSLAGQGAPEQYF TRBJ2-7 TRBV27
CASSYNRDNSPLHF TRBJ1-6 TRBV6-5
CASSSYDGRSSYEQYF TRBJ2-7 TRBV5-6
CAWSADSLQPQHF TRBJ1-5 TRBV30
CSVAGVDGYTF TRBJ1-2 TRBV29-1
CASSLAAVSGNTIYF TRBJ1-3 TRBV5-6
CASSWDQNTEAFF TRBJ1-1 TRBV19
CSVEDWDTGGGYGYTF TRBJ1-2 TRBV29-1
CASSVQSSSYNSPLHF TRBJ1-6 TRBV9
CASSYVRATDTQYF TRBJ2-3 TRBV6-5
CASSYFTGGAGELFF TRBJ2-2 TRBV6-5
CASSLGVAGVTDTQYF TRBJ2-3 TRBV5-1
CASRSSGPRRDTQYF TRBJ2-3 TRBV6-5
CASSEMVGWGSTDTQYF TRBJ2-3 TRBV6-1
CASSDRTTNEKLFF TRBJ1-4 TRBV2
CASSSAGLQETQYF TRBJ2-5 TRBV6-5
CASSVVPTGARGEQYF TRBJ2-7 TRBV9